The sequence of this T cell receptor beta chain was determined in a study of blood T cell repertoires in COVID-19. V dropped 5 bases and J dropped 4 bases, with 12 bases sitting between them. CDR3 length: 15 amino acids. Germline-derived CDR1 and CDR2 are SGHNT and YENEEA. Profiled with immunoSEQ multiplex PCR; TCRdb holds only in-frame clones, not every one. Among under 200,000 clones, around 90% were seen once, and the ten largest hold around 6%. The chain links TRBV11-3 to TRBJ1-6, with no clear D. The sample comprised peripheral blood. The receptor was isolated from a man in his forties with active or convalescent COVID-19. The CDR3 DNA reads as TGTGCCAGCAGCCCCGGGGTCGGGTATAATTCACCCCTCCACTTT. As protein: CASSPGVGYNSPLHF.